A single T cell receptor beta chain is shown here with its context. The antigen remains undetermined. The J segment lost 0 bases and the V segment lost 4 bases, leaving 10 bases of the junction unmatched. CDR1 is MNHEY, CDR2 SMNVEV, per germline (reference sequence). CDR3 size: 20 residues. From the roughly 120-subject validation cohort, which was separate from the approximately 670-subject first cohort, the donors were drawn. Libraries were prepared by immunoSEQ multiplex PCR; TCRdb keeps only in-frame clonotypes and omits some of them. Seen here are a few hundred thousand clones, 80% to 90% observed once, and the top ten hold about 1%. This record comes from a study of cytomegalovirus exposure and HLA in healthy donors. Whole-study findings and limits: As was reported, the classifier diagnosed cytomegalovirus status with high specificity and sensitivity. The study found most TCR sequences rare, yet found some public TCRs in many donors. Altogether, 164 TCR beta chains were recorded as cytomegalovirus-associated.

The receptor's source is a woman in her late teens or twenties in good health and CMV-seronegative. Sequencing was performed on PBMCs. The chain carries TRBV27 and TRBJ2-1, with 15 nucleotides matching TRBD2. The CDR3 DNA sequence: TGTGCCAGCAGTTCCTTTTTCGGGACTAGCGGGGGGAGCTCCTACAATGAGCAGTTCTTC. This gives the protein CASSSFFGTSGGSSYNEQFF.